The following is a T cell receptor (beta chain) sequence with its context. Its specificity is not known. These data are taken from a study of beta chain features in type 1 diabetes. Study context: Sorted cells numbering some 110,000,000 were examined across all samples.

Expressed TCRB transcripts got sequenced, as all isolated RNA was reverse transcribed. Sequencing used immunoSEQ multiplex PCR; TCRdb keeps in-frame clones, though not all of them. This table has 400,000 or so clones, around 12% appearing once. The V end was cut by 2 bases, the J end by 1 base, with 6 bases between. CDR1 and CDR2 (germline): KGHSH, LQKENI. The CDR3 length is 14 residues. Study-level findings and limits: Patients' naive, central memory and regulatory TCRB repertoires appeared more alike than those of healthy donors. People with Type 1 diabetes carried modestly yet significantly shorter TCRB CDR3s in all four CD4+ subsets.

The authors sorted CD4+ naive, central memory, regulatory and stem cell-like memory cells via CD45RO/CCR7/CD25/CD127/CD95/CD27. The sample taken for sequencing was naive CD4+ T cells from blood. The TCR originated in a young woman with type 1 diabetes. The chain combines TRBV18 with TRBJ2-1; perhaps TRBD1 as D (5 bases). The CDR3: CASSPGASYNEQFF. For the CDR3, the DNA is TGTGCCAGCTCACCAGGGGCGTCCTACAATGAGCAGTTCTTC.